This entry lists 10 T cell receptor beta chains sequenced from one sample in a study of blood T cell repertoires in COVID-19. This table comes from immunoSEQ multiplex PCR, and its TCRdb copy is limited to in-frame clones, with some not included. The table has 40,000 to 55,000 clones, 60% to 80% seen once. Source material: peripheral blood. The receptors shown here come from a man aged 65 to 85 with acute or convalescent COVID-19.

The chain joins TRBV30 to TRBJ1-5; D is undetermined. CDR1 GTSNPN and CDR2 SVGIG come from the germline V gene (reference sequence). The V and J ends lost 0 bases and 1 base respectively, with 10 bases between them. The CDR3 is made up of 15 amino acids. CDR3 coding DNA: TGTGCCTGGAGTGTAGGAGGGAAAAGCAATCAGCCCCAGCATTTT. Translating gives CAWSVGGKSNQPQHF.

In this sample, this clone turned up a few times. The chain employs TRBV11-1 and TRBJ2-1, with D tentatively TRBD1 (6 bases). CDR1 and CDR2 from the germline V gene are SGHAT and FQDESV (reference sequence). Trimming removed 7 bases from V and 7 bases from J, with 14 bases in between. The CDR3 totals 13 residues. CDR3 loop: CASTPSRGNEQFF. CDR3 DNA: TGTGCCAGCACCCCCTCCAGGGGAAATGAGCAGTTCTTC.

This clone was detected a few times. This chain uses TRBV28 with TRBJ1-1; no clear D. Trimming pared 2 bases from V and 0 bases from J, leaving 10 bases between. This CDR3 region has 15 residues. The germline CDR1 and CDR2 sequences are MDHEN and SYDVKM. The CDR3 region is CASSLSATMNTEAFF. Written as DNA, the CDR3 is TGTGCCAGCAGTTTAAGTGCCACAATGAACACTGAAGCTTTCTTT.

This clone was seen a few times. The chain employs TRBV7-2 and TRBJ2-7; D remains ambiguous. Germline CDR1 SGHTA, CDR2 FQGNSA. The CDR3 has 14 residues. Trimming stripped 1 base from V and 4 bases from J, with 11 bases between. The CDR3 loop reads CASSLGLRSYEQYF. DNA of the CDR3: TGTGCCAGCAGCTTAGGTCTCCGGTCTTACGAGCAGTACTTC.

The rearrangement uses TRBV13 and TRBJ1-1, with a weak D call TRBD1 (5 bases). The V gene lost 4 bases and the J gene lost 0 bases, with 18 bases spanning the gap. CDR3 length equals 17 residues. Germline V gene data show CDR1 as PRHDT and CDR2 as FYEKMQ (reference sequence). CDR3 in amino acids: CASSSPTERELNTEAFF. CDR3 DNA: TGTGCCAGCAGCTCGCCGACAGAACGGGAGCTGAACACTGAAGCTTTCTTT.

V gene TRBV7-2 combines with J gene TRBJ2-2; D possibly corresponds to TRBD2 (6 bases). The V gene's germline CDR1 is SGHTA and CDR2 FQGNSA. The V end was cut by 1 base, the J end by 6 bases, with 15 bases between. This CDR3 spans 16 amino acids. CDR3 protein: CASSLVTGVRSGELFF. CDR3 coding DNA: TGTGCCAGCAGCTTAGTGACGGGAGTCAGGTCCGGGGAGCTGTTTTTT. The whole variable domain, remainder taken from reference TRBV7-2 and TRBJ2-2, is GAGVSQSPSNKVTEKGKDVELRCDPISGHTALYWYRQSLGQGLEFLIYFQGNSAPDKSGLPSDRFSAERTGGSVSTLTIQRTQQEDSAVYLCASSLVTGVRSGELFFGEGSRLTVL.

The V gene is TRBV19, the J gene TRBJ1-5, with 10 bases matching TRBD1. Per the germline V gene, CDR1 is LNHDA and CDR2 is SQIVND (reference sequence). J gave up 7 bases and V 6 bases, and 6 bases lay outside the gene matches. There are 14 residues in the CDR3. The CDR3 DNA is TGTGCCAGTAGGCAGACAGGGGGCGTACAGCCCCAGCATTTT. It yields the protein CASRQTGGVQPQHF.

This chain links TRBV7-8 with TRBJ2-4; TRBD2 matches at 11 bases. The V and J ends lost 4 bases and 8 bases, in that order; junction bases with no gene match: 19. The CDR3 is 19 amino acids. In germline, CDR1 is SGHVS, CDR2 FQNEAQ. The CDR3 protein is CASSSSIVGLAVPGDIQYF. The DNA for the CDR3 is TGTGCCAGCAGCTCATCCATCGTGGGACTAGCGGTCCCTGGGGACATTCAGTACTTC. The variable domain in full, with the rest retrieved from reference TRBV7-8 and TRBJ2-4, is GAGVSQSPRYKVAKRGQDVALRCDPISGHVSLFWYQQALGQGPEFLTYFQNEAQLDKSGLPSDRFFAERPEGSVSTLKIQRTQQEDSAVYLCASSSSIVGLAVPGDIQYFGAGTRLSVL.

The V and J genes are TRBV29-1 and TRBJ1-2; D gene uncertain. The CDR3 runs to 11 residues. Germline V lookup: CDR1 SQVTM, CDR2 ANQGSEA. V dropped 7 bases and J dropped 4 bases, with 10 bases sitting between them. The CDR3 here is CSAPEGYGYTF. The CDR3 region has the DNA TGCAGCGCCCCCGAGGGCTATGGCTACACCTTC.

This clone appeared many times. The V gene is TRBV6-8, the J gene TRBJ2-1; 10 bases map to TRBD1. The CDR3 sequence is 15 residues long. V was pared by 5 bases and J by 8 bases, with 9 bases of the junction left unmatched. The germline gives CDR1 MNHGY, CDR2 SAAAGT. The CDR3 DNA reads as TGTGCCAGCAGTCACCGGGACAGGGGAAGCGATGAGCAGTTCTTC. This gives the protein CASSHRDRGSDEQFF.